Following are 19 T cell receptor beta chains from one sample sequenced in a study of Ad26.COV2.S vaccination and SARS-CoV-2 variants. Treatment specified: 15 to 20 received Ad26.COV2.S at low or high dose, single or two shots; roughly five received placebo; per-sample allocation not given. Specimen acquisition occurred on day 63 following the initial vaccine or placebo injection. The protocol was immunoSEQ multiplex PCR, while the TCRdb copy is restricted to in-frame clones and leaves out a portion. The sample holds some 320,000 clones; 85% are singletons and the top ten take 2% to 2.5%. This material consisted of peripheral blood, taken in a trial of Ad26.COV2.S vaccine versus placebo. The receptors were gathered from a person aged 18-65 years who received the Ad26.COV2.S COVID-19 vaccine or a placebo.

The gene calls are TRBV18 and TRBJ1-2; 9 bases match TRBD1. Looked up from germline, CDR1 is KGHSH and CDR2 is LQKENI. The CDR3 is 15 amino acids. Trimming at V came to 2 bases and at J to 7 bases, leaving 8 bases not matched to a gene. The chain's CDR3 is CASSPGTGPRGGYTF. The DNA of the CDR3 is TGTGCCAGCTCACCAGGGACAGGGCCCCGTGGTGGCTACACCTTC. Drawing the rest from reference TRBV18 and TRBJ1-2, the complete variable domain is NAGVMQNPRHLVRRRGQEARLRCSPMKGHSHVYWYRQLPEEGLKFMVYLQKENIIDESGMPKERFSAEFPKEGPSILRIQQVVRGDSAAYFCASSPGTGPRGGYTFGSGTRLTVV.

CDR3: CASSYNRFSGNTIYF. DNA of the CDR3: TGTGCCAGCAGTTACAACAGGTTCTCTGGAAACACCATATATTTT. The chain joins TRBV28 to TRBJ1-3, with D maybe TRBD1 (5 bases). This CDR3 spans 15 amino acids. V lost 4 bases and J 0 bases, leaving 10 bases between the germline ends. Germline loops: CDR1 MDHEN, CDR2 SYDVKM.

The V call is TRBV5-1, the J call TRBJ1-4; 8 bases agree with TRBD1. V trimming: 4 bases; J trimming: 4 bases; junction bases outside the gene matches: 3. The germline gives CDR1 SGHRS, CDR2 YFSETQ. CDR3 length: 14 amino acids. As DNA, the CDR3 is TGCGCCAGCAGCGGGACAGGCGATAATGAAAAACTGTTTTTT. Its protein is CASSGTGDNEKLFF.

V and J are TRBV19 and TRBJ1-2; D gene ambiguous. Trimming cost V 2 bases and J 7 bases, with 14 bases left between them. Per the germline V gene, CDR1 is LNHDA and CDR2 is SQIVND (reference sequence). The CDR3 runs to 14 residues. CDR3 in amino acids: CASSINLGIAGYTF. The CDR3, as DNA: TGTGCCAGTAGTATAAATTTGGGCATCGCTGGCTACACCTTC.

This clone was seen only once. The chain uses TRBV6-6 and TRBJ1-5; D unclear. V was pared by 1 base and J by 6 bases, with 10 bases between. Germline loops: CDR1 MNHNY, CDR2 SVGAGI (reference sequence). The CDR3 extends over 14 amino acids. CDR3 sequence: CASSYLSGFQPQHF. CDR3 nucleotide sequence: TGTGCCAGCAGTTACTTATCGGGGTTTCAGCCCCAGCATTTT.

The V and J genes are TRBV3-1 (or the pseudogene TRBV3-2) and TRBJ1-5; D is uncertain. The CDR3 runs to 14 residues. V was shortened by 1 base and J by 9 bases, with 13 bases between the two germline ends. CDR1 is LGHDT, CDR2 YNNKEL, per germline (reference sequence). This chain's CDR3 is CASSQGEGLAPQHF. In DNA form, the CDR3 reads TGTGCCAGCAGCCAAGGGGAGGGCCTGGCGCCCCAGCATTTT.

This clone has a single count. This chain links TRBV6-5 with TRBJ1-3; D ambiguous. Germline CDR1 reads MNHEY; CDR2 reads SVGAGI. V was trimmed by 8 bases and J by 0 bases, leaving 8 bases between them. This CDR3 has 13 amino acids. CDR3 loop: CASRDASGNTIYF. The CDR3 DNA is TGTGCCAGCCGAGATGCCTCTGGAAACACCATATATTTT.

This chain joins TRBV18 and TRBJ1-5; 8 nucleotides match TRBD1. This CDR3 spans 13 amino acids. The germline gives CDR1 KGHSH, CDR2 LQKENI. V shed 8 bases, J shed 5 bases, and the junction held 5 bases outside the gene matches. CDR3 region: CASRQGRDQPQHF. The CDR3 DNA reads as TGTGCCAGCCGACAGGGGCGGGATCAGCCCCAGCATTTT.

This chain connects TRBV6-2 or TRBV6-3 to TRBJ2-5; D perhaps matches TRBD2 (6 bases). V lost 2 bases to trimming and J lost 1 base, with 17 bases between them. CDR1 and CDR2 from the germline V gene are MNHEY and SVGEGT. The CDR3 length is 17 residues. The CDR3 sequence is CASSYPRSGYFQETQYF. CDR3 bases: TGTGCCAGCAGTTACCCAAGGAGCGGGTATTTCCAAGAGACCCAGTACTTC.

The V gene is TRBV5-1, the J gene TRBJ1-1; 8 bases match TRBD1. J gave up 2 bases and V 5 bases, and 8 bases lay outside the gene matches. This CDR3 has 15 residues. Germline V gene sequence: CDR1 SGHRS, CDR2 YFSETQ. The CDR3 nucleotides are TGCGCCAGCAGGTTCACCGACAGGGGTAACACTGAAGCTTTCTTT. Residues: CASRFTDRGNTEAFF.

This clone showed up just a few times. The gene calls are TRBV5-1 and TRBJ2-1; 11 bases line up with TRBD2. The length of the CDR3 is 16 residues. V was pared by 3 bases and J by 7 bases, with 9 bases of the junction left unmatched. CDR1 and CDR2 (germline): SGHRS, YFSETQ. The CDR3 coding sequence is TGCGCCAGCAGCTCCCTTAGCGGGGGGGCCAGAAATGAGCAGTTCTTC. Translation gives CASSSLSGGARNEQFF.

This chain uses TRBV27 with TRBJ1-4; D not certain. Germline assignment: CDR1 MNHEY and CDR2 SMNVEV (reference sequence). The CDR3 runs 14 residues. V was shortened by 3 bases and J by 2 bases, with 7 bases between the two germline ends. The CDR3 protein is CASSLTGTNEKLFF. CDR3 nucleotide sequence: TGTGCCAGCAGTTTGACGGGGACTAATGAAAAACTGTTTTTT.

The chain couples TRBV7-8 to TRBJ1-1, with D uncertain. Germline loops: CDR1 SGHVS, CDR2 FQNEAQ. The CDR3 runs 13 residues. V gave up 0 bases and J gave up 5 bases, with 7 bases separating them. CDR3: CASSLAEMTEAFF. The CDR3 DNA reads as TGTGCCAGCAGCTTAGCGGAGATGACTGAAGCTTTCTTT.

The sample holds a few counts of this clone. The chain carries TRBV9 and TRBJ2-1; no reliable D call. The length of the CDR3 is 15 residues. V was shortened by 4 bases and J by 7 bases, with 18 bases between the two germline ends. CDR1 and CDR2 from the germline V gene are SGDLS and YYNGEE. The CDR3 nucleotides read TGTGCCAGCAGCCCAAGGGCGCCCCTGGGTAATGAGCAGTTCTTC. Encoded protein: CASSPRAPLGNEQFF.

V usage is TRBV5-5 and J usage is TRBJ2-2; unclear D gene. The CDR3 spans 16 residues. V was shortened by 0 bases and J by 0 bases, with 9 bases between the two germline ends. The germline CDR1 and CDR2 sequences are SGHKS and YYEKEE (reference sequence). The CDR3 reads CASSLVQRPNTGELFF. In DNA, the CDR3 is TGTGCCAGCAGCTTGGTTCAGCGACCGAACACCGGGGAGCTGTTTTTT.

The V and J genes are TRBV7-9 and TRBJ2-5, with TRBD1 as a possible D gene (7 bases). The CDR3 sequence is 17 residues long. Trimming shortened V by 3 bases and J by 4 bases, and 21 bases separated the two germline ends. Germline V CDR1 and CDR2: SEHNR, FQNEAQ (reference sequence). CDR3 nucleotides: TGTGCCAGCAGCTTCGGAGGGGGCACAATTCTGCGAGAGACCCAGTACTTC. It is translated as CASSFGGGTILRETQYF.

The rearrangement uses TRBV3-1 (or the pseudogene TRBV3-2) and TRBJ2-5; unclear D gene. This CDR3 has 14 residues. Per germline, CDR1 LGHDT and CDR2 YNNKEL (reference sequence). With 2 bases removed from V and 4 bases from J, the gap between germline ends came to 11 bases. Here the CDR3 reads CASSQRAIPETQYF. In DNA form, the CDR3 reads TGTGCCAGCAGCCAAAGAGCGATCCCAGAGACCCAGTACTTC.

The CDR3 bases are TGTGCCAGTAGTATGGCCAGGATGAACACTGAAGCTTTCTTT. This translates into CASSMARMNTEAFF. The chain joins TRBV19 to TRBJ1-1; D remains unclear. Trimming took off 3 bases at V and 0 bases at J, with 8 bases between the two ends. This CDR3 comprises 14 residues. Germline V CDR1 and CDR2: LNHDA, SQIVND (reference sequence).

V usage is TRBV4-1 and J usage is TRBJ2-5; 12 bases fit TRBD2. The germline V gene encodes CDR1 MGHRA and CDR2 YSYEKL. After removal of 5 bases from V and 4 bases from J, the junction contained 8 bases not matched to a gene. The CDR3 runs 16 residues. The CDR3 spells CASSEASTSGRETQYF. DNA of the CDR3: TGCGCCAGCAGCGAAGCTTCGACTAGCGGGAGAGAGACCCAGTACTTC.